This T cell receptor (beta chain) was recorded in a study of blood T cell repertoires in COVID-19. In the study overall: Nucleic acid was either cDNA or gDNA, and it came from T cells, B-cell-depleted T cells, or PBMCs.

This CDR3 is built from 14 residues. Trimming removed 2 bases at V and 8 bases at J, with 12 bases between. Germline loops: CDR1 MNHEY, CDR2 SMNVEV (reference sequence). Original handling: It was from reference gene primer amplification that nucleated cell counts were estimated. Data came from immunoSEQ multiplex PCR; TCRdb stores just in-frame clones and leaves some out. D and trimming were read from the DNA, whereas the V and J calls and clone size are those reported in that table. The sample yields roughly 250,000 clones, 80% to 85% seen once. It was during active infection that Seattle patients were enrolled and then longitudinally followed.

The material sequenced was peripheral blood. The genes are TRBV27 and TRBJ1-4; unclear D gene. This clonotype was obtained from a person between 65 and 79 years old with COVID-19, enrolled during active disease. The CDR3 DNA is TGTGCCAGCAGTTTAATGCCGGGTGGGGAAAAACTGTTTTTT. It yields the protein CASSLMPGGEKLFF.